This TCR beta chain was sequenced in a study of beta chain features in type 1 diabetes. General study points: A possible short-template PCR bias applies equally to patients and controls. Within each of all four CD4+ subsets, Type 1 diabetes patients had TCRB CDR3s that were moderately but significantly shorter. The naive, central memory and Treg TCRB repertoires looked more alike in patients than they did in healthy donors.

The study reverse transcribed the entire isolated RNA, so it sequenced expressed TCRB transcripts. TCRdb's copy holds only in-frame clones and misses some; the assay was immunoSEQ multiplex PCR. The sample holds some 190,000 clones; approximately 8.1% are singletons and the top ten take 0.5%. This clone was found many times. What it binds is not known. The germline gives CDR1 SGHNT, CDR2 YYREEE (reference sequence). CDR3 size: 15 residues. Deletions cut 0 bases from V and 0 bases from J, with 7 bases between. The sequenced sample was central memory CD4+ T cells from blood. The receptor was derived from a man between 18 and 35 years old with type 1 diabetes. The chain carries TRBV5-4 and TRBJ2-4; a weak D match, TRBD1 (6 bases). DNA for the CDR3: TGTGCCAGCAGCTTGGGAGGGGGAGCCAAAAACATTCAGTACTTC. This encodes CASSLGGGAKNIQYF.